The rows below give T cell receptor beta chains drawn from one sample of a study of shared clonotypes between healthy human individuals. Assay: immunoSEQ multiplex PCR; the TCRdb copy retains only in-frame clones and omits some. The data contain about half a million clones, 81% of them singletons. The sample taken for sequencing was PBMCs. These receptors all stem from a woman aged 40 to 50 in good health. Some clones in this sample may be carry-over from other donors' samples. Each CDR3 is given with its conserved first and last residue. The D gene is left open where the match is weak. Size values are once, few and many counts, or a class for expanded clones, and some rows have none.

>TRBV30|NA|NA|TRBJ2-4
CAWSQSPGAGNIQYF
TGTGCCTGGAGTCAGTCCCCAGGGGCGGGGAACATTCAGTACTTC
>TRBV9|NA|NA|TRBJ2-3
CASSVVSDTQYF
TGTGCCAGCAGCGTAGTCTCAGATACGCAGTATTTT
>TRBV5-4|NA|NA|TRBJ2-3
CASSPAGPDTQYF
TGTGCCAGCAGCCCGGCGGGACCAGATACGCAGTATTTT
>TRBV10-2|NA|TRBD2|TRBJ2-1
CASRGLASMDEQFF
TGCGCCAGCAGGGGACTAGCGTCAATGGATGAGCAGTTCTTC
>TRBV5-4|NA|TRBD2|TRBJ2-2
CASSQTAGGLDTGELFF
TGTGCCAGCAGCCAGACAGCGGGAGGGTTGGACACCGGGGAGCTGTTTTTT
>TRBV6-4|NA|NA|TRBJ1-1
CASSDSITGNGEAFF
TGTGCCAGCAGTGACTCGATTACAGGGAACGGAGAAGCTTTCTTT
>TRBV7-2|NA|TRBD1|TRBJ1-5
CASGGTVGNQPQHF
TGTGCCAGCGGGGGGACAGTGGGCAATCAGCCCCAGCATTTT
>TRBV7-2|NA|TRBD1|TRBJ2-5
CASQGAETQYF
TGTGCCAGTCAGGGGGCTGAGACCCAGTACTTC
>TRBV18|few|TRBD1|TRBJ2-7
CASSTPQGANDEQYF
TGTGCCAGCTCCACTCCCCAGGGGGCGAACGACGAGCAGTACTTC
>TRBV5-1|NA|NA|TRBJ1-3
CASSIQGPLSGNTIYF
TGCGCCAGCAGCATACAGGGTCCCCTCTCTGGAAACACCATATATTTT
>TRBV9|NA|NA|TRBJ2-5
CASSVDVVQETQYF
TGTGCCAGCAGCGTAGACGTGGTCCAAGAGACCCAGTACTTC
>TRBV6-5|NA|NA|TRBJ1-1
CASSLTGSNTEAFF
TGTGCCAGCAGTTTGACAGGATCCAACACTGAAGCTTTCTTT
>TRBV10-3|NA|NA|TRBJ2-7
CAIYDRSISYEQYF
TGTGCCATCTATGACAGGTCCATCTCCTACGAGCAGTACTTC
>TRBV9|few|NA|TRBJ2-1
CASSVGTSSYNEQFF
TGTGCCAGCAGCGTAGGAACTAGCTCCTACAATGAGCAGTTCTTC
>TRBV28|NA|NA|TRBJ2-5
CASSLPSETQYF
TGTGCCAGCAGTCTCCCTTCTGAGACCCAGTACTTC
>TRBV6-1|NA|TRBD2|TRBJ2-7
CASSDLAGVGMPTYEQYF
TGTGCCAGCAGTGATCTAGCGGGAGTCGGGATGCCTACCTACGAGCAGTACTTC
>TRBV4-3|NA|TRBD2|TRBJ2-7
CASSQDLIGLDIYEQYF
TGCGCCAGCAGCCAAGATCTAATAGGACTAGATATCTACGAGCAGTACTTC
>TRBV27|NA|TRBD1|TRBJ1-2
CASSLKSGQQPYGYTF
TGTGCCAGCAGTTTAAAATCGGGACAGCAACCCTATGGCTACACCTTC
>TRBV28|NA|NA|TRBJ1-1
CASTLWGTEAFF
TGTGCCAGCACCCTCTGGGGTACTGAAGCTTTCTTT
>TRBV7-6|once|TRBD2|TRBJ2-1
CASKAGLVTSEQFF
TGTGCCAGCAAGGCGGGACTAGTTACCAGTGAGCAGTTCTTC
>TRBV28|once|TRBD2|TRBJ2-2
CASWTSGDTGELFF
TGTGCCAGTTGGACTAGCGGTGACACCGGGGAGCTGTTTTTT
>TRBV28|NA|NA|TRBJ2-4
CASSSGGRLAKNIQYF
TGTGCCAGTAGTTCTGGGGGAAGACTAGCCAAAAACATTCAGTACTTC
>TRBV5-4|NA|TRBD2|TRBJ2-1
CASSLGRTRFSYNEQFF
TGTGCCAGCAGCTTGGGACGGACTAGATTCTCCTACAATGAGCAGTTCTTC
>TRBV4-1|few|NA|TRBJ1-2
CASSQGGVTYGYTF
TGCGCCAGCAGCCAAGGAGGGGTAACCTATGGCTACACCTTC
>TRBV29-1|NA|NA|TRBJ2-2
CSVEKGSRGTGELFF
TGCAGCGTTGAAAAGGGATCGCGGGGCACCGGGGAGCTGTTTTTT
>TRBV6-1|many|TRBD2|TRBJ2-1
CASSEALVGPWGGNEQFF
TGTGCCAGCAGTGAAGCGCTAGTTGGCCCCTGGGGGGGGAATGAGCAGTTCTTC
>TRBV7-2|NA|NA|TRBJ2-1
CASSPPQGNEQFF
TGTGCCAGCAGCCCCCCACAGGGCAATGAGCAGTTCTTC
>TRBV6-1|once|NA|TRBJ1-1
CASSGGDGTEAFF
TGTGCCAGCAGTGGGGGGGACGGCACTGAAGCTTTCTTT
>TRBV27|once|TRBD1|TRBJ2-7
CASSPRTGTGGYEQYF
TGTGCCAGCAGCCCACGGACCGGGACAGGGGGCTACGAGCAGTACTTC
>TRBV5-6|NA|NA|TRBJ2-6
CASSFGPSGANVLTF
TGTGCCAGCAGCTTTGGACCCTCTGGGGCCAACGTCCTGACTTTC
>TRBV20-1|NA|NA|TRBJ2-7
CSAHTGSEQYF
TGCAGTGCTCACACAGGGAGCGAGCAGTACTTC
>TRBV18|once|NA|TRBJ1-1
CATKRRKNTEAFF
TGTGCCACCAAAAGGCGGAAGAACACTGAAGCTTTCTTT
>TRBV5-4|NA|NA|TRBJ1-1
CASSLGGGTSILDTEAFF
TGTGCCAGCAGCTTGGGAGGCGGGACATCCATTTTGGACACTGAAGCTTTCTTT
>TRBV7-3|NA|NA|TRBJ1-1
CASSLMGGEAFF
TGTGCCAGCAGCTTAATGGGGGGTGAAGCTTTCTTT
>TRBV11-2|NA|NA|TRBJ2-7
CASSLGSGYSYEQYF
TGTGCCAGCAGTTTGGGTAGCGGATATTCCTACGAGCAGTACTTC
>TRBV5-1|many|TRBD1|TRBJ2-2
CASSRTGGANTGELFF
TGCGCCAGCAGCCGGACAGGGGGCGCGAACACCGGGGAGCTGTTTTTT
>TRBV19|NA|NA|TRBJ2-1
CASSSSGGTLTYNEQFF
TGTGCCAGTAGTAGTTCAGGGGGGACGTTGACCTACAATGAGCAGTTCTTC
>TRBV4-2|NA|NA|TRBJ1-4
CASSQRGGPFQEKLFF
TGTGCCAGCAGCCAACGGGGAGGCCCGTTTCAGGAAAAACTGTTTTTT
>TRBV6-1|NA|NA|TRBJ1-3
CASRESGGNTIYF
TGTGCCAGCAGGGAATCAGGGGGAAACACCATATATTTT
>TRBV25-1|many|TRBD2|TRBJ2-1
CASSYRREVPNEQFF
TGTGCCAGCAGTTACAGGCGGGAGGTTCCCAATGAGCAGTTCTTC
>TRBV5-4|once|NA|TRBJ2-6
CASSLAWSGANVLTF
TGTGCCAGCAGCTTGGCGTGGTCTGGGGCCAACGTCCTGACTTTC
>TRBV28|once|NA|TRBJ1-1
CASSARVGNTEAFF
TGTGCCAGCTCCGCCAGGGTCGGGAACACTGAAGCTTTCTTT